This TCR beta chain originates from a study of Graves' ophthalmopathy and Graves' hyperthyroidism. Study at large: Stable hyperthyroidism referred to disease that showed no ophthalmopathy within 18 months of follow-up.

Findings of the study overall: It was with roughly 70% sensitivity and about 72% specificity that the model predicted ophthalmopathy progression.

Researchers turned away patients with other autoimmune diseases, uncontrolled infections, pregnancy or lactation. Germline CDR1 is SEHNR and CDR2 is FQNEAQ (reference sequence). V lost 2 bases and J 3 bases, leaving 10 bases between the germline ends. The CDR3 length is 14 residues. For this clonotype: The antigen is unknown.

RNA transcripts were the template, and TCR beta CDR3 regions were amplified from them. The workflow started with a first-round RT-PCR run with HTBI primers and then moved on to a second-round multiplex PCR. MiXCR, run by TCRdb on the multiplex PCR reads, gives a single entry per CDR3 protein. The profile shows 580,000 or so distinct CDR3 sequences, less than 40% of them singletons. This TCR was recovered from an adult man with Graves' hyperthyroidism. The chain carries TRBV7-9 and TRBJ1-1, with a weak D call TRBD1 (5 bases). Sequenced input: peripheral blood or thyroid tissue (not recorded which). CDR3 coding DNA: TGTGCCAGCAGCTTAAAACGGGGGGACACTGAAGCTTTCTTT. Its protein is CASSLKRGDTEAFF.